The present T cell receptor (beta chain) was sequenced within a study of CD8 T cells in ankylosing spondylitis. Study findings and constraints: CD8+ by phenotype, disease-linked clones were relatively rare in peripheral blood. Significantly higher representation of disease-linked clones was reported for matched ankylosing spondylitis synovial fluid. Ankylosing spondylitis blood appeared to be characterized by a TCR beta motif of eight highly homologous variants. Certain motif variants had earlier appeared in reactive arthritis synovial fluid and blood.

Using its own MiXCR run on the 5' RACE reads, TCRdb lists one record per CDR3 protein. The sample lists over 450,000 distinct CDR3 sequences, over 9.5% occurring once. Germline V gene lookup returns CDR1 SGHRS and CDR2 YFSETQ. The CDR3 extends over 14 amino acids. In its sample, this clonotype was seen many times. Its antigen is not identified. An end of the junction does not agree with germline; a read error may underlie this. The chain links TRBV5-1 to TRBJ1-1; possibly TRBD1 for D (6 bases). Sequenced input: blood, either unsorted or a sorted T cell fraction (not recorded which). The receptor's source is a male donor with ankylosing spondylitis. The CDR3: CASSLQGPNTEAFF. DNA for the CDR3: TGTGCCAGCAGTTTACAGGGCCCAAACACTGAAGCTTTCTTT.